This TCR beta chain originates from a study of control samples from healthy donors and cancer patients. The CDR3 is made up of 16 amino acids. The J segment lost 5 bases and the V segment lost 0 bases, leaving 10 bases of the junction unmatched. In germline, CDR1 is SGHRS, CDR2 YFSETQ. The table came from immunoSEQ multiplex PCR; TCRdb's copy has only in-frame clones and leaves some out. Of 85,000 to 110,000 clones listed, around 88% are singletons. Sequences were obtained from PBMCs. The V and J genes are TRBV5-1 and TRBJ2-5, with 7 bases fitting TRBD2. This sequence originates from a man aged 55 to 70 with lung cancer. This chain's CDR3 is CASSLGLSLGGETQYF. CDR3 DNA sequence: TGCGCCAGCAGCTTGGGTCTCTCCCTGGGGGGGGAGACCCAGTACTTC.